A single TCR beta chain is shown here with its context. Its antigen remains unidentified. The PCR was carried out with 60 Vbeta primers and 13 Jbeta primers. The protocol was immunoSEQ multiplex PCR, while the TCRdb copy is restricted to in-frame clones and leaves out a portion. The sample includes more than 150,000 clones, about four fifths of them seen just once. These data originate in a study of cytomegalovirus exposure and HLA in healthy donors. Findings and limits, study-wide: Later genetic work tied a missense DCLRE1C variant to beta-chain V and J trimming. In a later analysis, donors in an Asian-associated ancestry cluster reportedly had fewer N-insertions in productive TCRs than the cohort mean. Overall, roughly 150 TCR beta chains were annotated as cytomegalovirus-associated.

The CDR3 has 15 residues. After removal of 10 bases from V and 1 base from J, the junction contained 7 bases not matched to a gene. Germline assignment: CDR1 MNHNY and CDR2 SVGAGI (reference sequence). The receptor was derived from a boy aged 5-17 years in good health and CMV-seronegative. Input material: PBMCs. The chain combines TRBV6-6 with TRBJ1-5, with 10 bases that match TRBD1. The CDR3 is CATWGTGVSNQPQHF. The CDR3 nucleotides read TGTGCCACATGGGGGACAGGGGTCAGCAATCAGCCCCAGCATTTT.